This T cell receptor beta chain originates from a study of cytomegalovirus exposure and HLA in healthy donors (TCRdb year 2017). For the study in its entirety: According to a later analysis, the 120 validation repertoires were produced on the same platform as the 666 repertoires of the first cohort. The study was designed to test whether signatures of past pathogen exposure could be identified by cataloging public T cell receptors. In addition to the first cohort of around 670 subjects, a separate validation cohort of 120 different subjects was used. The study combined high-throughput TCR immunosequencing, statistical association of individual TCRs with disease status, and machine learning to predict cytomegalovirus infection status. Broad study findings and their caveats: The study listed 150 to 200 TCR beta chains as associated with cytomegalovirus. All 120 or so repertoires were used to score co-occurrence in the validation cohort in a later analysis, because that analysis had no HLA typing for the cohort. Across donors, most TCR sequences were observed very rarely, whereas some public TCRs were present in many individuals. In vitro tests confirmed that a few of the cytomegalovirus-associated TCR beta chains recognize cytomegalovirus antigens. Subsequent analysis determined that TCRs grouped into clusters in the first cohort also showed a tendency toward co-occurrence across the roughly 120 validation repertoires, and approximately 93% of cluster scores exceeded 0. In both the original and validation cohorts, the classifier was reported to diagnose cytomegalovirus status with high specificity and sensitivity. According to the authors, the approach could potentially be generalized to other disease states and immunological phenotypes.

As concerns this clone: Its target antigen remains unknown. No much larger clone is present one base from it, and per-base qualities are unavailable.

The library relied on the immunoSEQ multiplex PCR assay. On the authors' methods: To diagnose cytomegalovirus status from the catalog of TCR beta chain sequences, a statistical classification framework was built. TCRdb took this table from immuneACCESS and kept in-frame rearrangements with V and J called. Such tables lack part of the clones; where checked against another copy, unresolved V genes explain under half of the gap, and the rest is unexplained. The V and J calls and clone size were taken over from that table, and D and trimming were inferred from the DNA. In this sample the table shows roughly 50,000 clones, under 95% of which occur a single time. Jointly, the top ten make up approximately 0.99% of the sample. CDR1 SGHRS and CDR2 YFSETQ were looked up in the germline V gene. V is clipped by 6 bases and J by 4 bases, and the sequence between their germline boundaries is 4 bases long. The cysteine opens and the phenylalanine closes a CDR3 of 11 amino acids. The only DNA kept is the CDR3, 33 bases in frame from the first base.

Separate from the approximately 670-subject first cohort, the validation cohort of 90 to 150 subjects was the group to which the donors belonged. The source material was PBMCs. This receptor was obtained from a man aged 18 to 30 in good health and CMV-seronegative. The chain couples TRBV5-1 to TRBJ2-2; no D gene call is confident. The sequence in DNA is TGCGCCAGCACGAGCACCGGGGAGCTGTTTTTT. It is translated as CASTSTGELFF. The entire variable domain, with the stretches around the CDR3 drawn from the reference TRBV5-1 and TRBJ2-2 proteins, is KAGVTQTPRYLIKTRGQQVTLSCSPISGHRSVSWYQQTPGQGLQFLFEYFSETQRNKGNFPGRFSGRQFSNSRSEMNVSTLELGDSALYLCASTSTGELFFGEGSRLTVL.